These 14 T cell receptor beta chains share one sample of origin, sequenced in a study of T-cell memory formation after mild COVID-19. TCRdb processed the 5' RACE reads anew with MiXCR; each CDR3 protein has one entry. The data contain approximately 150,000 distinct CDR3 sequences, approximately 15% of them singletons. The sequencing input was PBMCs or a T cell subset sorted from them (not recorded which). The source is an adult woman who had mild COVID-19 (a few samples of this study predate the infection). Cell type and time point are not known.

This chain uses TRBV18 with TRBJ2-7, with a possible D match to TRBD1 (5 bases). CDR1 is KGHSH, CDR2 LQKENI, per germline. V was clipped by 0 bases and J by 5 bases, with 11 bases between them. The CDR3 extends over 14 amino acids. The CDR3 here is CASSPPSGPHEQYF. The DNA of the CDR3 is TGTGCCAGCTCACCACCGTCAGGGCCCCACGAGCAGTACTTC.

This clonotype has a handful of counts. This chain connects TRBV15 to TRBJ2-3, with 10 bases lining up with TRBD2. The CDR3 is 16 amino acids. Germline V lookup: CDR1 LNHNV, CDR2 YYDKDF (reference sequence). J lost 2 bases, V lost 3 bases, and 5 bases had no gene match. The CDR3 coding sequence is TGTGCCACCAGCAGCGGACTAGCGGTCCCCACAGATACGCAGTATTTT. As protein: CATSSGLAVPTDTQYF.

This chain links TRBV5-1 with TRBJ2-3; D possibly corresponds to TRBD2 (5 bases). The germline gives CDR1 SGHRS, CDR2 YFSETQ. V was clipped by 2 bases and J by 0 bases, with 16 bases between them. This CDR3 comprises 17 residues. CDR3 region: CASSLYRAAVSTDTQYF. CDR3 DNA: TGCGCCAGCAGCTTATACCGAGCAGCGGTGAGCACAGATACGCAGTATTTT. Complete variable domain (other parts from reference TRBV5-1 and TRBJ2-3): KAGVTQTPRYLIKTRGQQVTLSCSPISGHRSVSWYQQTPGQGLQFLFEYFSETQRNKGNFPGRFSGRQFSNSRSEMNVSTLELGDSALYLCASSLYRAAVSTDTQYFGPGTRLTVL.

This clonotype was counted between two and nine times. The rearrangement links TRBV5-1 to TRBJ2-1, with no clear D. Deletions cut 1 base from V and 9 bases from J, with 11 bases between. The germline CDR1 and CDR2 sequences are SGHRS and YFSETQ. The CDR3 is 13 residues long. The CDR3 loop reads CASSLFDSREQFF. The DNA for the CDR3 is TGCGCCAGCAGCTTGTTCGACTCACGTGAGCAGTTCTTC.

This chain joins TRBV24-1 and TRBJ2-7, with 9 positions matching TRBD1. From germline, CDR1 is KGHDR and CDR2 SFDVKD. There are 14 residues in the CDR3. V shed 3 bases and J 6 bases; nucleotides not matched to a gene: 5. The CDR3 spells CATSDAGQGTEQYF. The CDR3 nucleotides read TGTGCCACCAGTGATGCGGGACAGGGAACCGAGCAGTACTTC.

This clonotype showed up just a few times. The chain has TRBV5-5 and TRBJ1-4, with D possibly matching TRBD1 (5 bases). The CDR3 contains 14 residues. Per the germline V gene, CDR1 is SGHKS and CDR2 is YYEKEE (reference sequence). Trimming pared 3 bases from V and 5 bases from J, leaving 11 bases between. CDR3 sequence reads: CASSSRAGNEKLFF. CDR3 bases: TGTGCCAGCAGCTCCAGGGCGGGGAATGAAAAACTGTTTTTT.

The V and J genes are TRBV3-1 and TRBJ1-1; tentative D call: TRBD1 (6 bases). Germline values: CDR1 LGHDT, CDR2 YNNKEL (reference sequence). V gave up 1 base and J gave up 0 bases, with 6 bases separating them. The CDR3 loop spans 14 amino acids. The CDR3 sequence: CASSQGGLNTEAFF. DNA for the CDR3: TGTGCCAGCAGCCAAGGGGGGCTGAACACTGAAGCTTTCTTT.

This clonotype was recorded a few times. The V gene is TRBV6-1, the J gene TRBJ2-7, with D unresolved. Germline CDR1 is MNHNS and CDR2 is SASEGT. Trimming cost V 7 bases and J 3 bases, with 10 bases left between them. CDR3 length: 12 amino acids. The CDR3 region has the DNA TGTGCCAGCATCCCCCCAAGCTACGAGCAGTACTTC. It translates to CASIPPSYEQYF.

This clonotype was detected many times. This chain's CDR3 is CASSELAGGPGELFF. The CDR3 DNA reads as TGTGCCAGCAGTGAACTAGCGGGAGGGCCCGGGGAGCTGTTTTTT. The chain joins TRBV2 to TRBJ2-2; 12 bases are a match to TRBD2. The CDR3 length is 15 residues. V lost 2 bases, J lost 6 bases, and 1 base stayed unmatched. Germline-derived CDR1 and CDR2 are SNHLY and FYNNEI.

The chain recombines TRBV5-5 with TRBJ1-2; 9 positions agree with TRBD1. There are 14 residues in the CDR3. Trimming cost V 1 base and J 8 bases; bases outside gene matches: 6. Germline V gene lookup returns CDR1 SGHKS and CDR2 YYEKEE (reference sequence). CDR3 DNA: TGTGCCAGCAGCTTGCAACAGGGGGCGGAGGGCTACACCTTC. This codes for CASSLQQGAEGYTF.

This clonotype was seen a handful of times. CDR3 bases: TGTGCCAGCAGTTTCCCCAGGGTTGGCGGGGAGCTGTTTTTT. Residues: CASSFPRVGGELFF. The chain combines TRBV6-5 with TRBJ2-2; possible D gene TRBD1, 5 bases. Trimming took 4 bases from V and 7 from J, leaving 13 bases between them. CDR3 length: 14 amino acids. CDR1 MNHEY and CDR2 SVGAGI come from the germline V gene.

This clonotype was counted between two and nine times. V usage is TRBV10-3 and J usage is TRBJ1-2; D remains unclear. This CDR3 spans 13 amino acids. V was shortened by 2 bases and J by 0 bases, with 4 bases between the two germline ends. CDR1 ENHRY and CDR2 SYGVKD come from the germline V gene. The CDR3 protein is CAISEDANYGYTF. CDR3 nucleotide sequence: TGTGCCATCAGTGAGGACGCTAACTATGGCTACACCTTC.

This clonotype was counted at least ten times. CDR3 bases: TGTGCCAGCAGTACAGGGGGCGACGAGCAGTACTTC. Translated, it gives CASSTGGDEQYF. This chain uses TRBV7-9 with TRBJ2-7; 9 nucleotides align to TRBD1. Trimming at V came to 6 bases and at J to 5 bases, leaving 2 bases not matched to a gene. The CDR3 is made up of 12 amino acids. Germline CDR1 is SEHNR and CDR2 is FQNEAQ (reference sequence).

This chain joins TRBV12-3 or TRBV12-4 and TRBJ2-1; weak D call: TRBD2 (5 bases). Trimming removed 3 bases at V and 8 bases at J, with 11 bases between. CDR3 length equals 13 residues. CDR3 bases: TGTGCCAGCAGTTTCCCGGAGGAAGATGAGCAGTTCTTC. Its translation: CASSFPEEDEQFF.